The source of this TCR beta chain is a study of identical twins listed by TCRdb under 2016. A note on the overall study: To test whether fetal clonotypes persist, this study deep-sequenced TCR alpha and beta repertoires from monozygotic twins, from unrelated adults of various ages, and from cord blood. To rule out contamination, replicate twin experiments were performed at different times with different library preparation protocols. On the study overall, not on this receptor specifically: Because the same donors could not be followed over many years, the conclusions depended on cross-sectional statistical analysis. Invariant T cells such as MAIT and iNKT could partly confound zero-insertion analyses, though diverse VJ usage argued against this for most clonotypes. Compared with coincidental sharing between unrelated individuals, out-of-frame TCR alpha sequences shared between twins showed an excess of sequences with low generation probability. In beta out-of-frame sequences, excess twin sharing was weaker, because having fewer shared sequences lowered the signal-to-noise ratio. Fewer insertions were carried by abundant cord blood beta clonotypes; a weaker similar trend was observed in young adult naive repertoires, while no such trend was observed in memory repertoires. Out-of-frame TCR alpha sharing in monozygotic twins was systematically underestimated by recombination models, whereas sharing between unrelated individuals was in agreement with the recombination models.

Only healthy Caucasian donors were included. Three pairs of female monozygotic twins, all aged about 18 to 30 years, were included in the twin cohort. Positive isolation kits from Invitrogen were used to isolate CD4+ and CD8+ T cell populations. Trimming takes 3 bases from V and 8 bases from J, and the germline ends sit 14 bases apart. Looking up the germline V gene yields CDR1 SQVTM and CDR2 ANQGSEA. The CDR3 holds 13 amino acids from the cysteine to the phenylalanine. Only the CDR3 DNA is retained, 39 bases long and in frame from the first base. The library relied on 5' RACE. Sequencer: Illumina HiSeq 2000. Template switching introduced a universal primer binding site; the final cDNA contained a unique molecular identifier, enabling accurate counting of TCR cDNA molecules. Specific primers in the conserved constant-segment region were used to synthesize first-strand cDNA for the TCR alpha and beta chains. To control for contamination, every cDNA library carried two barcodes: a SMART-Mk sample barcode plus Illumina barcodes. Two successive PCR steps introduced TruSeq adapter sequences along with Illumina sample barcodes. TCR alpha and beta cDNA libraries were sequenced on the Illumina HiSeq platform with custom primers. The authors' analysis ran thus. Raw reads were processed with MiGEC to extract unique molecular identifiers, and MiXCR was used to determine CDR3 positions. For each individual, recombination models were inferred using an EM algorithm with the repgenHMM and IGoR tools. The tcR package in R was used for shared clonotype analysis, with sharing normalized by the product of cloneset sizes. To study raw recombination without the effects of thymic and clonal selection, out-of-frame nonproductive sequences were analyzed. TCRdb trimmed public reads at Q25 via fastp, called clones via MiXCR and kept in-frame beta chains. One record per CDR3 amino acid sequence lists the most common genes and DNA. The V and J calls and clone size come from TCRdb's table, not from the authors' own analysis. The sample contains about 500,000 distinct CDR3 sequences, approximately 14% of them found a single time. The ten largest clones capture about 1% of the sample.

This clonotype was counted at least ten times. Its recognized antigen is unknown. Per-nucleotide qualities are absent, and no much larger clonotype sits a single base away. The same sample was also used in a study of yellow fever vaccine responses in identical twins. Per that second paper: According to the authors, in identical twins the way T cells responded to vaccination appeared partly convergent and partly personalized. In the study, vaccine-responding T cell clones were precisely tracked in identical twins.

Sequences were obtained from CD4+ T cells sorted from blood. The receptor was derived from a woman between 18 and 29 years old in good health. This chain joins TRBV29-1 to TRBJ2-1; the D call is tentative, TRBD1 or TRBD2, as each matches 5 bases. DNA sequence: TGCAGCGTTGATGTCACCCTGGGGGATGAGCAGTTCTTC. It is translated as CSVDVTLGDEQFF.